This T cell receptor beta chain comes out of a study of cytomegalovirus exposure and HLA in healthy donors. Study-wide results and caveats: In a later analysis, fewer than 20,000 TCR beta sequences were associated with HLA alleles at 0.05 false discovery rate.

This clone was detected only once. Its antigen is undetermined. V lost 10 bases, J lost 0 bases, and 13 bases lay in between. CDR1 is LNHDA and CDR2 is SQIVND in the germline V gene (reference sequence). The CDR3 extends over 14 amino acids. Researchers ran the PCR with 60 Vbeta and 13 Jbeta primers. Repertoires were generated with immunoSEQ multiplex PCR, while TCRdb's copy carries only in-frame clones and drops some. The sample lists approximately 190,000 clones, around 86% occurring once. The sequenced sample was PBMCs. The chain couples TRBV19 to TRBJ1-5, with a tentative D call TRBD1 (6 bases). This clonotype was obtained from a man aged 35 to 55 in good health and CMV-seropositive. DNA of the CDR3: TGTGCCACCACAGGGAGGGCTAGCAATCAGCCCCAGCATTTT. This translates into CATTGRASNQPQHF.